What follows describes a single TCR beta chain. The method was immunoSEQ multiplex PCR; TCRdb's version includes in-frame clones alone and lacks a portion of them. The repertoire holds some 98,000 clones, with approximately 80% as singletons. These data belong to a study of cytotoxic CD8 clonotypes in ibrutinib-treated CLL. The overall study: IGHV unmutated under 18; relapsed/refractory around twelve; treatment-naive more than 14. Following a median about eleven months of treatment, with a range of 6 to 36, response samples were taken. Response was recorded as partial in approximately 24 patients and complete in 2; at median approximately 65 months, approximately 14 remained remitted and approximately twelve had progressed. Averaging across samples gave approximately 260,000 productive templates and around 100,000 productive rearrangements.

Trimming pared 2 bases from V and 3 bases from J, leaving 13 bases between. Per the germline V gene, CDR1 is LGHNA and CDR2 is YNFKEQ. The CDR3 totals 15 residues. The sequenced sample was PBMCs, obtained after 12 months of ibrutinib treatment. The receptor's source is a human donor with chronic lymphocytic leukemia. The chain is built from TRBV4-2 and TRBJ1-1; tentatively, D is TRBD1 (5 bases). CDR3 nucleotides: TGTGCCAGCAGCCAAATATTCGGGGGGGACACTGAAGCTTTCTTT. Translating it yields CASSQIFGGDTEAFF.